These T cell receptor beta chains were read from a single sample in a study of T cell clonotyping in hematopoietic cell transplantation. TCRdb's table, derived via immunoSEQ multiplex PCR, lists solely in-frame clones and lacks some. This table holds thousands of clones, around 80% found once. Here the sequenced sample was peripheral blood mononuclear cells, taken before stem cell transplant. All receptors derive from a man between 60 and 75 years old with acute myeloid leukemia. Some clones in this sample may be carry-over from other donors' samples. The CDR3 runs from the conserved cysteine through the conserved F or W. D genes are given only for firm matches. Size is omitted from some rows. Given values are once, few, many or a class for expanded clones.

TRBJ1-5	TRBD1	TRBV27	-	TGTGCCAGCAGGACAGGGATTGAGCCCCAGCATTTT	CASRTGIEPQHF
TRBJ1-2	-	TRBV4-2	few	TGTGCCAGCAGCCAAGATCAAGTAGGGACATCGGGAGGCTACACCTTC	CASSQDQVGTSGGYTF
TRBJ1-3	-	TRBV6-5	once	TGTGCCAGCACCGAACAGGGATCTGGAAACACCATATATTTT	CASTEQGSGNTIYF
TRBJ2-1	-	TRBV30	-	TGTGCCTGCCAACCTTCCTACAATGAGCAGTTCTTC	CACQPSYNEQFF
TRBJ1-1	-	TRBV1	-	TGCACCAGCAGCCCGACAGGGAGTGGCGGGGAGAACACTGAAGCTTTCTTT	CTSSPTGSGGENTEAFF
TRBJ2-1	TRBD2	TRBV29-1	-	TGCAGCGTTGAAGACCGATTTAGCGGGAGAGGTAGTGAGCAGTTCTTC	CSVEDRFSGRGSEQFF
TRBJ1-1	-	TRBV10-3	-	TGTGCCATCAAGGGCAGGGTGGACACTGAAGCTTTCTTT	CAIKGRVDTEAFF
TRBJ1-2	-	TRBV7-6	-	TGTGCCAGCAGCTTAGAACCCGGGACACTAAACTATGGCTACACCTTC	CASSLEPGTLNYGYTF
TRBJ2-5	TRBD1	TRBV29-1	-	TGCAGCGCCGGGACAGGGTCCCAAGAGACCCAGTACTTC	CSAGTGSQETQYF
TRBJ1-2	-	TRBV10-3	-	TGTGCCATCAGGGGTAGGGGGTCTAATTCTAACTATGGCTACACCTTC	CAIRGRGSNSNYGYTF
TRBJ2-5	TRBD2	TRBV14	-	TGTGCCAGCAGCCCAGCGGGGACTAGCGGAGGCCAAGAGACCCAGTACTTC	CASSPAGTSGGQETQYF
TRBJ2-1	-	TRBV30	-	TGTGCCTGGAGTGGGGTTCCGGGGTCCTACAATGAGCAGTTCTTC	CAWSGVPGSYNEQFF
TRBJ1-2	-	TRBV14	-	TGTGCCAGCAGCCAAGGTTGGACTACTAACTATGGCTACACCTTC	CASSQGWTTNYGYTF
TRBJ1-1	-	TRBV15	-	TGTGCCACCAGCCGCATTAAGGCCACTGAAGCTTTCTTT	CATSRIKATEAFF
TRBJ1-4	-	TRBV2	-	TGTGCCAGCAGAACGGAAAGGGGTTGGGTCACTGAAAAACTGTTTTTT	CASRTERGWVTEKLFF
TRBJ2-1	-	TRBV27	-	TGTGCCAGCAGTTTGACAGTGAGCTCCTACAATGAGCAGTTCTTC	CASSLTVSSYNEQFF
TRBJ1-2	TRBD1	TRBV28	-	TGTGCCAGCAGCCAGGACAGGGGTGACTATGGCTACACCTTC	CASSQDRGDYGYTF
TRBJ2-2	TRBD2	TRBV5-1	-	TGCGCCAGCAGCTTGGCTAGCGGGAGGGCCGGGGAGCTGTTTTTT	CASSLASGRAGELFF
TRBJ1-3	-	TRBV30	once	TGTGCCTGGAGTGCGGGAGGGGTAGTTGGAAACACCATATATTTT	CAWSAGGVVGNTIYF
TRBJ1-6	-	TRBV7-9	-	TGTGCCAGCAGCCCGGGACAAGTTAATTCACCCCTCCACTTT	CASSPGQVNSPLHF
TRBJ1-2	TRBD1	TRBV6-1	-	TGTGCCAGCAGTGGGGACAGAGCTAACTATGGCTACACCTTC	CASSGDRANYGYTF
TRBJ2-3	TRBD2	TRBV5-1	-	TGCGCCAGCAGCGAGGGGACTAGCGCTAAAGCTACGCAGTATTTT	CASSEGTSAKATQYF
TRBJ2-2	-	TRBV29-1	once	TGCAGCGTTGTACAGAGCGCGAACACCGGGGAGCTGTTTTTT	CSVVQSANTGELFF
TRBJ2-2	-	TRBV28	-	TGTGCCAGCAGGCGAGGGGCCACCGGGGAGCTGTTTTTT	CASRRGATGELFF
TRBJ1-5	-	TRBV30	once	TGTGCCTGGAGTGGCAGCCGCGGAAAACCCCAGCATTTT	CAWSGSRGKPQHF
TRBJ2-7	-	TRBV30	-	TGTGCCTGGAGTGAAGGGTTTTTTTACGAGCAGTACTTC	CAWSEGFFYEQYF
TRBJ1-1	-	TRBV4-1	-	TGCGCCAGCAGCCGCGGACTGAACACTGAAGCTTTCTTT	CASSRGLNTEAFF
TRBJ2-2	-	TRBV30	-	TGTGCCTGGCGGGGGTACTACACCGGGGAGCTGTTTTTT	CAWRGYYTGELFF
TRBJ1-5	-	TRBV28	-	TGTGCCAGCAGTTTGGGTCACAATCAGCCCCAGCATTTT	CASSLGHNQPQHF
TRBJ1-1	-	TRBV19	-	TGTGCCAGTAGTTTCTACCGGGACAAGAACACTGAAGCTTTCTTT	CASSFYRDKNTEAFF
TRBJ2-7	-	TRBV6-5	-	TGTGCCAGCAGTTACTCTCGCTTCTCCGAGCAGTACTTC	CASSYSRFSEQYF
TRBJ1-6	TRBD1	TRBV27	few	TGTGCCAGCGGTCGACAGGGGTATGATTCACCCCTCCACTTT	CASGRQGYDSPLHF
TRBJ2-1	-	TRBV7-6	-	TGTGCCAGCACCGCAGAGGGGGGTACCCGGGGATACAATGAGCAGTTCTTC	CASTAEGGTRGYNEQFF
TRBJ1-2	-	TRBV30	-	TGTGCCTGGGAAGGGCTCAGGGGCTACACCTTC	CAWEGLRGYTF
TRBJ2-3	TRBD2	TRBV30	-	TGTGCCTTCTTAGCGGGGGGGTTCACAGATACGCAGTATTTT	CAFLAGGFTDTQYF
TRBJ2-3	TRBD1	TRBV5-1	-	TGCGCCAGCAGCTTGTATCAGGGGGTCACAGATACGCAGTATTTT	CASSLYQGVTDTQYF
TRBJ2-7	TRBD2	TRBV6-5	few	TGTGCCAGCAGTGTCGGACTAGCAGAAACCTACGAGCAGTACTTC	CASSVGLAETYEQYF
TRBJ1-1	-	TRBV9	-	TGTGCCAGCAGCGTAGCTGAGGGCTCCACTGAAGCTTTCTTT	CASSVAEGSTEAFF
TRBJ2-3	-	TRBV5-8	-	TGTGCCAGCAGCTTGTCGGGGAGGGATACGCAGTATTTT	CASSLSGRDTQYF
TRBJ1-1	-	TRBV7-2	-	TGTGCCAGCAGCTTAGATGAGGGCAGGATCGCCGCTTTCTTT	CASSLDEGRIAAFF
TRBJ1-2	TRBD1	TRBV7-3	-	TGTGCCAGCAGTTTGACCGGACAGGGGATAGACTATGGCTACACCTTC	CASSLTGQGIDYGYTF
TRBJ1-3	-	TRBV30	-	TGTGCCTGGAGTTACGGGGACTCTGGAAACACCATATATTTT	CAWSYGDSGNTIYF
TRBJ1-5	TRBD1	TRBV5-1	-	TGCGCCAGCAGCACGACAGGGAGGGATCAGCCCCAGCATTTT	CASSTTGRDQPQHF
TRBJ1-2	-	TRBV5-6	-	TGTGCCAGCAGCCCCGGGACTCCCGGATATGGCTACACCTTC	CASSPGTPGYGYTF
TRBJ2-7	-	TRBV6-4	-	TGTGCCAGCAGTGAAGGACCTTCCTACGAGCAGTACTTC	CASSEGPSYEQYF
TRBJ1-2	-	TRBV30	-	TGTGCCTGGAGTGCTGCCCCGGGCTATGGCTACACCTTC	CAWSAAPGYGYTF
TRBJ2-3	-	TRBV5-1	few	TGCGCCAGCAGCTTGGCCATATTAGAAGATACGCAGTATTTT	CASSLAILEDTQYF
TRBJ2-3	TRBD2	TRBV9	few	TGTGCCAGCAGCGTAGGGGCTAGCGGGAGTACAGATACGCAGTATTTT	CASSVGASGSTDTQYF
TRBJ2-3	TRBD1	TRBV28	-	TGTGCCAGCAGTTCCCAGACAGGGAGCACAGATACGCAGTATTTT	CASSSQTGSTDTQYF
TRBJ1-1	-	TRBV4-1	once	TGCGCCAGCAGCCCAAGGGGGGCGGGCACTGAAGCTTTCTTT	CASSPRGAGTEAFF
TRBJ2-5	-	TRBV6-5	-	TGTGCCGTGGCGGGGTATGAGACCCAGTACTTC	CAVAGYETQYF
TRBJ2-7	-	TRBV7-3	-	TGTGCCAGCAGCTTAAACGCTCCAGGGGCCTCGCGGGAGCAGTACTTC	CASSLNAPGASREQYF
TRBJ2-7	-	TRBV10-3	large	TGTGCCATCAGTGTTCAGAACGAGCAGTACTTC	CAISVQNEQYF
TRBJ2-1	-	TRBV7-2	-	TGTGCCAGCAGCTTACAAGGGAAATACAATGAGCAGTTCTTC	CASSLQGKYNEQFF
TRBJ1-1	TRBD1	TRBV19	-	TGTGCCAGTAGTACTCAGGGGGCGCGGGCTGAAGCTTTCTTT	CASSTQGARAEAFF
TRBJ2-5	TRBD2	TRBV11-3	few	TGTGCCAGCAGCTTAGGACTAGCGGGGGGGCCCGCCGAGACCCAGTACTTC	CASSLGLAGGPAETQYF